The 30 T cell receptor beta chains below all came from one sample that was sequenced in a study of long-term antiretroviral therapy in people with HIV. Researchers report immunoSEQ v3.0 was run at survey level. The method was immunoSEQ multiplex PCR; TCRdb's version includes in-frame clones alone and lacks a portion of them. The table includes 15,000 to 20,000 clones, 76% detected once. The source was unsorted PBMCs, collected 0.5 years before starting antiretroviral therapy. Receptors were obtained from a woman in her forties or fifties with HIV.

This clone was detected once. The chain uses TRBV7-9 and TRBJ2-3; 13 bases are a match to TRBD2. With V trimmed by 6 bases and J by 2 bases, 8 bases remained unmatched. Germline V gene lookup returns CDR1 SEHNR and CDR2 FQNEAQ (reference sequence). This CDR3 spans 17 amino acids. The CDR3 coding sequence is TGTGCCAGCAGGCCGTGGACTAGCGGGGGACCCACAGATACGCAGTATTTT. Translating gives CASRPWTSGGPTDTQYF.

The CDR3 reads CASSQGQGGTYEQYF. The CDR3 DNA sequence: TGCGCCAGCAGCCAAGGTCAGGGGGGAACCTACGAGCAGTACTTC. This chain uses TRBV4-1 with TRBJ2-7; perhaps TRBD1 as D (7 bases). Germline V gene data show CDR1 as MGHRA and CDR2 as YSYEKL. The CDR3 runs 15 residues. V dropped 1 base and J dropped 2 bases, with 12 bases sitting between them.

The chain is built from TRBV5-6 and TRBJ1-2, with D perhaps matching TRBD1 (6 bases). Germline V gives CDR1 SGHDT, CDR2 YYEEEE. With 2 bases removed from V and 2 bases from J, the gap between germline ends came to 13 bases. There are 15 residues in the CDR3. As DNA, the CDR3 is TGTGCCAGCAGCTTATACAGGGTAGGGAACTATGGCTACACCTTC. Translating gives CASSLYRVGNYGYTF. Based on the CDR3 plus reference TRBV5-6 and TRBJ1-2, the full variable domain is DAGVTQSPTHLIKTRGQQVTLRCSPKSGHDTVSWYQQALGQGPQFIFQYYEEEERQRGNFPDRFSGHQFPNYSSELNVNALLLGDSALYLCASSLYRVGNYGYTFGSGTRLTVV.

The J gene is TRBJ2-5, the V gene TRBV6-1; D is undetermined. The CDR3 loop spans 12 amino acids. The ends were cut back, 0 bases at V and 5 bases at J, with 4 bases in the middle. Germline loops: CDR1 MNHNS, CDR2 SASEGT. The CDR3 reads CASSEAWETQYF. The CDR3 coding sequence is TGTGCCAGCAGTGAAGCCTGGGAGACCCAGTACTTC.

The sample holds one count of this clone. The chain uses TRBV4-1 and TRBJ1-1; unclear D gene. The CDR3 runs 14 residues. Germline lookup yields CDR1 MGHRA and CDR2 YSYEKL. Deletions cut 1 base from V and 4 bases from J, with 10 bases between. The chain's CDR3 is CASSQVVESTEAFF. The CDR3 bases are TGCGCCAGCAGCCAAGTTGTGGAGAGCACTGAAGCTTTCTTT.

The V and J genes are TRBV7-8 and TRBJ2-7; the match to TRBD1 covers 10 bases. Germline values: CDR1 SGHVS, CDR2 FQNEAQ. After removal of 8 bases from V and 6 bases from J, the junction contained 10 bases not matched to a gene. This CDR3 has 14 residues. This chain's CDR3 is CASEDRGPKGEQYV. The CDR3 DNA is TGTGCCAGCGAAGACAGGGGGCCGAAGGGCGAGCAGTACGTC.

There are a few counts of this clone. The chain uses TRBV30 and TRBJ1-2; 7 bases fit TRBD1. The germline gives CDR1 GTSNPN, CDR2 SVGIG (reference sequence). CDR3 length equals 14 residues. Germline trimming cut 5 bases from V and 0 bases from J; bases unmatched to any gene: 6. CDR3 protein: CAWGTVNANYGYTF. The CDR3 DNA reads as TGTGCCTGGGGGACAGTCAACGCTAACTATGGCTACACCTTC.

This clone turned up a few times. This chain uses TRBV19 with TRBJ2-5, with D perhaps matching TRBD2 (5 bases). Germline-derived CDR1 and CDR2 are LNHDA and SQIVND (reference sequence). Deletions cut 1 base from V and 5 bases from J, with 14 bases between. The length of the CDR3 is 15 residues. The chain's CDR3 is CASSIVTLGGETQYF. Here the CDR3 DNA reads TGTGCCAGTAGTATAGTGACTCTTGGCGGGGAGACCCAGTACTTC.

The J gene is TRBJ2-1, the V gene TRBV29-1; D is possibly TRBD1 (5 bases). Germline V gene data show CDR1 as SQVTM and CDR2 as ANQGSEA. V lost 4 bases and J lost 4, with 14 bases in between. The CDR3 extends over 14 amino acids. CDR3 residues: CSVGGWTLYNEQFF. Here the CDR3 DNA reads TGCAGCGTTGGGGGCTGGACACTTTACAATGAGCAGTTCTTC.

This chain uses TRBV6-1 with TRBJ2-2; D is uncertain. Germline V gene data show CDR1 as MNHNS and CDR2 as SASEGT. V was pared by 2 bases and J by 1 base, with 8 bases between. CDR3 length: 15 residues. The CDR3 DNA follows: TGTGCCAGCAGTGAACTGGGGATGAACACCGGGGAGCTGTTTTTT. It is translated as CASSELGMNTGELFF.

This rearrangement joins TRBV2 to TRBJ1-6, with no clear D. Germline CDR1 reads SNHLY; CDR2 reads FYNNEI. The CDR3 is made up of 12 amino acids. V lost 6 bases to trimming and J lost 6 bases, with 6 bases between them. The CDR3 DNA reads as TGTGCCAGCAGATTTAGTAATTCACCCCTCCACTTT. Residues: CASRFSNSPLHF.

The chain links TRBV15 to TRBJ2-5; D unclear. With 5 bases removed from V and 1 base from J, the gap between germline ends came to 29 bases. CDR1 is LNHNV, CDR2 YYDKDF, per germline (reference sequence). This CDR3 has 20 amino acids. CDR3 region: CATSLRNNPGSTQAQETQYF. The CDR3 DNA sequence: TGTGCCACCAGCCTAAGAAACAACCCCGGGTCAACTCAGGCCCAAGAGACCCAGTACTTC.

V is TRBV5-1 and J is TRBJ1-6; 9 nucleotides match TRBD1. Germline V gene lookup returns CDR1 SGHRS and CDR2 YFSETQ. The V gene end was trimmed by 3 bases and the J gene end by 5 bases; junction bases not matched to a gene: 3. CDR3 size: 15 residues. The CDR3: CASSSRTGDNSPLHF. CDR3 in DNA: TGCGCCAGCAGCTCCCGGACAGGGGATAATTCACCCCTCCACTTT.

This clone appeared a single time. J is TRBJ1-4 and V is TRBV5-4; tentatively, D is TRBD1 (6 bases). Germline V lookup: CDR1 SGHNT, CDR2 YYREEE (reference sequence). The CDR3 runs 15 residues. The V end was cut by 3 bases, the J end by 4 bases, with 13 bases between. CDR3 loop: CASSSNRAVNEKLFF. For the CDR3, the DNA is TGTGCCAGCAGCTCCAACAGGGCAGTTAATGAAAAACTGTTTTTT. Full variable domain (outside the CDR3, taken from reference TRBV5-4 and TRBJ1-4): ETGVTQSPTHLIKTRGQQVTLRCSSQSGHNTVSWYQQALGQGPQFIFQYYREEENGRGNFPPRFSGLQFPNYSSELNVNALELDDSALYLCASSSNRAVNEKLFFGSGTQLSVL.

The CDR3 DNA follows: TGTGCCAGCAGCTTAATCAGTATAGGGTCAGATACGCAGTATTTT. This translates into CASSLISIGSDTQYF. The chain couples TRBV11-3 to TRBJ2-3; D unclear. Trimming took 2 bases from V and 4 from J, leaving 13 bases between them. Looked up from germline, CDR1 is SGHNT and CDR2 is YENEEA. CDR3 length equals 15 residues. The full variable domain, with the rest looked up from reference TRBV11-3 and TRBJ2-3, is EAGVVQSPRYKIIEKKQPVAFWCNPISGHNTLYWYLQNLGQGPELLIRYENEEAVDDSQLPKDRFSAERLKGVDSTLKIQPAELGDSAVYLCASSLISIGSDTQYFGPGTRLTVL.

CDR3 loop: CASSLEGLAGAGTGELFF. Written as DNA, the CDR3 is TGTGCCAGCAGCTTAGAGGGACTAGCGGGGGCCGGCACCGGGGAGCTGTTTTTT. V usage is TRBV7-2 and J usage is TRBJ2-2, with 14 bases that match TRBD2. Per the germline V gene, CDR1 is SGHTA and CDR2 is FQGNSA. The CDR3 contains 18 residues. The V gene end was trimmed by 1 base and the J gene end by 4 bases; junction bases not matched to a gene: 5.

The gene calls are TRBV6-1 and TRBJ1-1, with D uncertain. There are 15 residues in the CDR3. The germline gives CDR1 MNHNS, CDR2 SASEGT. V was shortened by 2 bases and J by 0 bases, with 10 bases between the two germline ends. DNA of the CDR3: TGTGCCAGCAGTGAATTCGCGCTTATGAACACTGAAGCTTTCTTT. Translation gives CASSEFALMNTEAFF.

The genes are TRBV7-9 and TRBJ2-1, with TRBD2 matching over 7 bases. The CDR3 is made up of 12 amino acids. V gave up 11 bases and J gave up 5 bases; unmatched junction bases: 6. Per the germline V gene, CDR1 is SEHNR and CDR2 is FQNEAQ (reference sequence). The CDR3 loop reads CAPSGGNNEQFF. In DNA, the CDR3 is TGTGCCCCCTCGGGGGGTAACAATGAGCAGTTCTTC.

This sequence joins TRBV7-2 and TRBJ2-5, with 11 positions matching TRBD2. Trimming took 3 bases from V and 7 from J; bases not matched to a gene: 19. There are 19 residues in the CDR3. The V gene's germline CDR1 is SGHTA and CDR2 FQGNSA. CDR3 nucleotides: TGTGCCAGCAGCTTTAGAGGCCCGGCTAGCGGGGGGAGCGGAGGGACCCAGTACTTC. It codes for CASSFRGPASGGSGGTQYF.

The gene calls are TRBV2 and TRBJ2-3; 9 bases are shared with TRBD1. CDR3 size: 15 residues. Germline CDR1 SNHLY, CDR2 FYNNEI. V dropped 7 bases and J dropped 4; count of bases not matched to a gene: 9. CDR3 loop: CASIWTGDDADTQYF. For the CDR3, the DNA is TGTGCCAGCATTTGGACAGGGGATGACGCAGATACGCAGTATTTT. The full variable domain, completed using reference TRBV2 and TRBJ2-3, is EPEVTQTPSHQVTQMGQEVILRCVPISNHLYFYWYRQILGQKVEFLVSFYNNEISEKSEIFDDQFSVERPDGSNFTLKIRSTKLEDSAMYFCASIWTGDDADTQYFGPGTRLTVL.

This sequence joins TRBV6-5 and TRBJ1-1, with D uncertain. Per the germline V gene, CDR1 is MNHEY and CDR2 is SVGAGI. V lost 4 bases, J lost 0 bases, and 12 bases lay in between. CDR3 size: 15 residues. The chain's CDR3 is CASSSTLLMNTEAFF. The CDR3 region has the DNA TGTGCCAGCAGTTCCACCCTACTCATGAACACTGAAGCTTTCTTT.

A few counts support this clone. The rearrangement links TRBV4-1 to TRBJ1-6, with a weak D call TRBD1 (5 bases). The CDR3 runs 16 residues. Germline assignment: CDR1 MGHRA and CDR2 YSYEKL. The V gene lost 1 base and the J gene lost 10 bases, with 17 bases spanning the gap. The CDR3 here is CASSQVGSSRGSPLHF. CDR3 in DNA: TGCGCCAGCAGCCAAGTGGGCTCTTCACGGGGGTCACCCCTCCACTTT.

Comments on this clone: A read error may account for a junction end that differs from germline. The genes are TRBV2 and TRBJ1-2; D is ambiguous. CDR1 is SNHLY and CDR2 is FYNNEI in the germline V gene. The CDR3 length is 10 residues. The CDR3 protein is CASSAVTAAF. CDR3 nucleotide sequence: TGTGCCAGCAGTGCAGTGACGGCCGCCTTC.

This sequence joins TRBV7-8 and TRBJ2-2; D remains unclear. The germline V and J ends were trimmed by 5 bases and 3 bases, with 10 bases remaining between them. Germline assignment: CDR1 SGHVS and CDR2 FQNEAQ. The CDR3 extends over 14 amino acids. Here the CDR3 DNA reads TGTGCCAGCAGCCTTAACAGTTACACCGGGGAGCTGTTTTTT. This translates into CASSLNSYTGELFF.

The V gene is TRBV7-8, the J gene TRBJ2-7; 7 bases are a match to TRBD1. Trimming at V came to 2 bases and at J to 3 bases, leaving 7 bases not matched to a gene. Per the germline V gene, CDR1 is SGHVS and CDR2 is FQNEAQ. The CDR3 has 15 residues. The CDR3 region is CASSLSSAGGYEQYF. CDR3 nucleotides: TGTGCCAGCAGCTTAAGCTCCGCAGGGGGCTACGAGCAGTACTTC.

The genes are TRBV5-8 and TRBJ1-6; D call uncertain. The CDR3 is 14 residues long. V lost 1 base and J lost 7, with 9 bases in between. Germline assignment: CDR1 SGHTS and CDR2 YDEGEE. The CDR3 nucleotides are TGTGCCAGCAGCTTGTTCCAGAAAAATTCACCCCTCCACTTT. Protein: CASSLFQKNSPLHF.

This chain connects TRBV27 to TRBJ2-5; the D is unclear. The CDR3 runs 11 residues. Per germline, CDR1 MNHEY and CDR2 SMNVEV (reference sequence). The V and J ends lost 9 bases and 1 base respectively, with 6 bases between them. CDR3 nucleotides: TGTGCCAGGAGTCTCCAAGAGACCCAGTACTTC. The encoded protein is CARSLQETQYF.

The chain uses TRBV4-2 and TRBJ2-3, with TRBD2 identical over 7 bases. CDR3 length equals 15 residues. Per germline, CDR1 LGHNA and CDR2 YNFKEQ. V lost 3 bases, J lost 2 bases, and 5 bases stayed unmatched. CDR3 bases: TGTGCCAGCAGCCATTCCAGCGGGGACACAGATACGCAGTATTTT. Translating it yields CASSHSSGDTDTQYF.

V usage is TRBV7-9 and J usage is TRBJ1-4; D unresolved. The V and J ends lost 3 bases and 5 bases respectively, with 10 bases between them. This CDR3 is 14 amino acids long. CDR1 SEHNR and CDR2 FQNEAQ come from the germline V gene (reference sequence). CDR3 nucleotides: TGTGCCAGCAGCTTCGCGACTGGGAATGAAAAACTGTTTTTT. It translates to CASSFATGNEKLFF.

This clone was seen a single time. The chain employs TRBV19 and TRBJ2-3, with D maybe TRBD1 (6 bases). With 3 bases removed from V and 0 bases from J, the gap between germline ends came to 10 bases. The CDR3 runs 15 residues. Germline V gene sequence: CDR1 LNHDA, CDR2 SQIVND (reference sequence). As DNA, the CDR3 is TGTGCCAGTAGTATCTGGACAGCCAGCACAGATACGCAGTATTTT. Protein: CASSIWTASTDTQYF.